These T cell receptor beta chains were read from a single sample in a study of cytomegalovirus exposure and HLA in healthy donors. Assay: immunoSEQ multiplex PCR; the TCRdb copy retains only in-frame clones and omits some. The sample lists approximately 210,000 clones; around 80% were seen once. The specimen was PBMCs. Source of these receptors: a woman aged 40 to 50 in good health and CMV-seronegative. CDR3s include the opening cysteine and the closing phenylalanine or tryptophan. The D gene is left open where the match is weak. Rows give clone size only sometimes, using once, few, many, or a class for an expanded clone.

TRBJ2-5,NA,NA,TRBV18,TGTGCCAGCTCACCACCGGCAGAAGAGACCCAGTACTTC,CASSPPAEETQYF
TRBJ2-1,NA,few,TRBV4-3,TGCGCCAGCAGCCAAGCCCCACAAGGAGACCTGGTTTACAATGAGCAGTTCTTC,CASSQAPQGDLVYNEQFF
TRBJ1-1,NA,many,TRBV27,TGTGCCAGCAGATCAAGACAGCCGGGTACTGAAGCTTTCTTT,CASRSRQPGTEAFF
TRBJ2-5,NA,NA,TRBV19,TGTGCCAGTAGTAGGACAGAGAGCAAAGAGACCCAGTACTTC,CASSRTESKETQYF
TRBJ1-6,NA,few,TRBV30,TGTGCCTGGAGTGCAATGGAGGATTCACCCCTCCACTTT,CAWSAMEDSPLHF
TRBJ1-2,TRBD1,few,TRBV7-9,TGTTCCAGCAGTCCCGGGACAGGGGTCACCGACGGTACCTATGGCTACACCTTC,CSSSPGTGVTDGTYGYTF
TRBJ2-3,TRBD2,NA,TRBV7-3,TGTGCCAGCAGGGTCGGACTAGCGGGAAACACAGATACGCAGTATTTT,CASRVGLAGNTDTQYF
TRBJ2-2,NA,NA,TRBV25-1,TGTGCCAGCAGGAGCAATAGCGTGGCCGGGGAGCTGTTTTTT,CASRSNSVAGELFF
TRBJ2-1,NA,NA,TRBV5-4,TGTGCCAGCAGCACCCTAGCCAGCTCCTACAATGAGCAGTTCTTC,CASSTLASSYNEQFF
TRBJ2-3,NA,NA,TRBV19,TGTGCCAGTGGGGCGGGGGACAGGTTTGCAGATACGCAGTATTTT,CASGAGDRFADTQYF
TRBJ2-1,TRBD2,NA,TRBV29-1,TGCAGCCTGGGCGGGGCTAGCGGGAATATCAGGGAGCAGTTCTTC,CSLGGASGNIREQFF
TRBJ1-1,TRBD1,NA,TRBV5-4,TGTGCCAGCAGCTACGAAAACAGGGGCACTGAAGCTTTCTTT,CASSYENRGTEAFF
TRBJ1-4,TRBD1,few,TRBV10-3,TGTGCCATCAGCCGAGGACAGGGGGCTCGAGGGGAAAAACTGTTTTTT,CAISRGQGARGEKLFF
TRBJ1-5,TRBD1,NA,TRBV4-1,TGCGCCAGCAGCCAAGACAGGGGGCAGCCCCAGCATTTT,CASSQDRGQPQHF
TRBJ2-2,NA,NA,TRBV9,TGTGCCAGCAGCGTCGAGTCCGCCGGGGAGCTGTTTTTT,CASSVESAGELFF
TRBJ2-2,TRBD2,NA,TRBV19,TGTGCCAGTAGTATATATCGGGGGGGAGTCGCGAACACCGGGGAGCTGTTTTTT,CASSIYRGGVANTGELFF
TRBJ2-5,TRBD1,NA,TRBV10-2,TGCGCCAGCGGGTTTGACAGGGCCCAAGAGACCCAGTACTTC,CASGFDRAQETQYF
TRBJ1-1,NA,NA,TRBV11-2,TGTGCCAGCCTCGGAGGGGCGCGTACTGAAGCTTTCTTT,CASLGGARTEAFF
TRBJ2-2,NA,NA,TRBV7-7,TGTGCTAGCAGCCACCCAGGGGAGAGCACCGGGGAGCTGTTTTTT,CASSHPGESTGELFF
TRBJ1-1,NA,NA,TRBV11-2,TGTGCCAGCAGCTTAGGCGGATCGGACACTGAAGCTTTCTTT,CASSLGGSDTEAFF
TRBJ2-3,TRBD2,NA,TRBV4-3,TGCGCCAGCAGCCAAGAAGCGGGAGCCACAGATACGCAGTATTTT,CASSQEAGATDTQYF
TRBJ2-3,TRBD1,few,TRBV5-6,TGTGCCAGCAGCTTGGTAGTAGGACAGGGGATATTTGGCACAGATACGCAGTATTTT,CASSLVVGQGIFGTDTQYF
TRBJ1-2,TRBD1,NA,TRBV6-6,TGTGCCAGCAGTGCGGACAGGGACTATAACTATGGCTACACCTTC,CASSADRDYNYGYTF
TRBJ2-3,TRBD2,NA,TRBV6-5,TGTGCCAGCGCCCTAGCGGGAGAGCCAGATACGCAGTATTTT,CASALAGEPDTQYF
TRBJ2-2,NA,NA,TRBV5-6,TGTGCCAGCAGCTTGGCAAGGGGTAACACCGGGGAGCTGTTTTTT,CASSLARGNTGELFF
TRBJ2-1,TRBD2,once,TRBV7-2,TGTGCCAGCAGCTTAGGGGAGGGTGAGCAGTTCTTC,CASSLGEGEQFF
TRBJ2-5,TRBD2,NA,TRBV4-2,TGTGCCAGCAGCCACGGGACTAGCGGAAAAGAGACCCAGTACTTC,CASSHGTSGKETQYF
TRBJ1-5,NA,NA,TRBV15,TGTGCCACCAGCAGAGGACAGTATAGCAATCAGCCCCAGCATTTT,CATSRGQYSNQPQHF
TRBJ2-2,NA,NA,TRBV7-2,TGTGCCAGCAGCTTAGGGACAGCGAACACCGGGGAGCTGTTTTTT,CASSLGTANTGELFF
TRBJ2-2,NA,NA,TRBV12-5,TGTGCTAGTGGTCCTATGACGGGACACTTAACCGGGGAGCTGTTTTTT,CASGPMTGHLTGELFF
TRBJ1-2,NA,NA,TRBV4-3,TGCGCCAGCAGCCAAGTGCACGGTGAACTAGATGGCTACACCTTC,CASSQVHGELDGYTF
TRBJ1-1,TRBD1,NA,TRBV30,TGTGCCTGGATTTTCCCGACAGGGACAACCACTGAAGCTTTCTTT,CAWIFPTGTTTEAFF